The clone carrying this T cell receptor (beta chain) was counted at least ten times. The TCRbeta library incorporated unique molecular identifiers. In TCRdb, the PCR reads were re-called with MiXCR into one record per CDR3 protein. Here the sample spans 700,000 to 950,000 distinct CDR3 sequences, around 15% being singletons. The sample comes from a study of T-cell reconstitution after alpha-beta-depleted transplantation in children. Germline CDR1 KGHSH, CDR2 LQKENI. The germline V and J ends were trimmed by 2 bases and 5 bases, with 8 bases remaining between them. This CDR3 contains 13 residues. The chain joins TRBV18 to TRBJ2-3; D not resolved. Material: PBMCs, mostly from graft donor cells, obtained 360 days after TCRalphabeta/CD19-depleted stem cell transplant. The sequence derives from a male patient aged 10 to 17 who had a stem cell transplant for acute lymphoblastic leukemia, so the T cells may come from the graft donor. The DNA for the CDR3 is TGTGCCAGCTCACCAAGAGCGCGAGATACGCAGTATTTT. This sequence encodes CASSPRARDTQYF.